These 14 T cell receptor beta chains share one sample of origin, sequenced in a study of cytomegalovirus exposure and HLA in healthy donors. The study ran its PCR with 60 Vbeta and 13 Jbeta primers. The protocol was immunoSEQ multiplex PCR, while the TCRdb copy is restricted to in-frame clones and leaves out a portion. The sample contains some 95,000 clones, about four fifths of which appear only once. Material: PBMCs. The receptors originated from a man aged 30 to 45 in good health and CMV-seronegative.

The V and J genes are TRBV4-1 and TRBJ2-7; 9 nucleotides match TRBD1. V was clipped by 4 bases and J by 1 base; unmatched bases: 5. Germline assignment: CDR1 MGHRA and CDR2 YSYEKL. This CDR3 comprises 15 residues. The CDR3 region is CASSRTGTGSYEQYF. As DNA, the CDR3 is TGCGCCAGCAGCCGAACCGGGACAGGGTCCTACGAGCAGTACTTC.

The chain employs TRBV4-1 and TRBJ1-1; TRBD1 agrees at 10 bases. J gave up 4 bases and V 1 base, and 0 bases lay outside the gene matches. Germline CDR1 is MGHRA and CDR2 is YSYEKL. There are 14 residues in the CDR3. CDR3 residues: CASSQGDRGTEAFF. The CDR3 region has the DNA TGCGCCAGCAGCCAAGGGGACAGGGGCACTGAAGCTTTCTTT.

This sequence joins TRBV5-6 and TRBJ1-6; the match to TRBD1 covers 7 bases. This CDR3 has 17 amino acids. Germline V gives CDR1 SGHDT, CDR2 YYEEEE. V trimming: 3 bases; J trimming: 6 bases; junction bases outside the gene matches: 12. CDR3 DNA: TGTGCCAGCAGCTGGGCGGGAGGGACAGCCGGTAATTCACCCCTCCACTTT. This gives the protein CASSWAGGTAGNSPLHF.

This clone was counted once. The chain joins TRBV7-6 to TRBJ1-1, with 10 nucleotides matching TRBD1. The CDR3 totals 16 residues. Germline V lookup: CDR1 SGHVS, CDR2 FNYEAQ. With V trimmed by 5 bases and J by 5 bases, 11 bases remained unmatched. The DNA for the CDR3 is TGTGCCAGCAGCCTCGGGACAGGGGCCGCTTTGACTGAAGCTTTCTTT. Amino acids: CASSLGTGAALTEAFF.

The chain is built from TRBV4-1 and TRBJ1-5; D not resolved. The V and J ends lost 4 bases and 3 bases respectively, with 10 bases between them. Germline loops: CDR1 MGHRA, CDR2 YSYEKL. The CDR3 contains 14 residues. For the CDR3, the DNA is TGCGCCAGCAGCCGAGTTCGAATCAATCAGCCCCAGCATTTT. Translation gives CASSRVRINQPQHF.

This rearrangement joins TRBV6-1 to TRBJ2-2; 7 bases map to TRBD1. This CDR3 contains 15 residues. With V trimmed by 8 bases and J by 0 bases, 6 bases remained unmatched. Germline V gives CDR1 MNHNS, CDR2 SASEGT. The CDR3 region has the DNA TGTGCCAGCGCGCCGGGACAGTCGAACACCGGGGAGCTGTTTTTT. Residues: CASAPGQSNTGELFF.

The chain employs TRBV10-2 and TRBJ2-3; TRBD2 matches at 13 bases. Per the germline V gene, CDR1 is WSHSY and CDR2 is SAAADI. The CDR3 extends over 21 amino acids. The trim removed 10 bases at V and 3 bases at J, leaving 25 bases unmatched. CDR3 in amino acids: CATQDRANTGTSGTRTDTQYF. In DNA, the CDR3 is TGCGCCACCCAGGACAGGGCAAATACCGGGACTAGCGGGACCAGGACAGATACGCAGTATTTT.

V usage is TRBV27 and J usage is TRBJ1-5; a possible D gene is TRBD1 (6 bases). This CDR3 region has 14 residues. V gave up 1 base and J gave up 6 bases, with 10 bases separating them. CDR1 is MNHEY, CDR2 SMNVEV, per germline (reference sequence). CDR3 sequence (DNA): TGTGCCAGCAGTTTATTCCCCAGGGGTCAGCCCCAGCATTTT. Residues: CASSLFPRGQPQHF.

This clone was found once. The chain combines TRBV27 with TRBJ1-2; 8 positions agree with TRBD1. This CDR3 region has 13 residues. Trimming removed 2 bases from V and 8 bases from J; junction bases left unmatched: 4. Germline V gene sequence: CDR1 MNHEY, CDR2 SMNVEV (reference sequence). CDR3 in DNA: TGTGCCAGCAGTTTAGGGACAGGACGGGGCTACACCTTC. Protein product: CASSLGTGRGYTF.

This chain connects TRBV7-9 to TRBJ2-6; a possible D gene is TRBD2 (5 bases). Deletions cut 1 base from V and 4 bases from J, with 8 bases between. The length of the CDR3 is 15 residues. Germline CDR1 is SEHNR and CDR2 is FQNEAQ (reference sequence). In DNA form, the CDR3 reads TGTGCCAGCAGCTTAGTAAGGGAGGGGGCCAACGTCCTGACTTTC. Translated, it gives CASSLVREGANVLTF.

The chain employs TRBV11-2 and TRBJ2-3, with TRBD1 matching over 10 bases. Germline values: CDR1 SGHAT, CDR2 FQNNGV. V gave up 4 bases and J gave up 4 bases; unmatched junction bases: 8. This CDR3 region has 16 residues. The CDR3, as DNA: TGTGCCAGCAGCTCCGGGGACAGGGGATTCCCAGATACGCAGTATTTT. Its protein is CASSSGDRGFPDTQYF.

V is TRBV23-1 and J is TRBJ2-7; D is perhaps TRBD1 (6 bases). TRBV23-1 is given ORF status, its function remaining uncertain. V lost 1 base, J lost 2 bases, and 12 bases lay in between. The CDR3 has 15 amino acids. CDR3 DNA sequence: TGCGCCAGCAGTCAATTAGTCAGGGGCGCCTACGAGCAGTACTTC. It yields the protein CASSQLVRGAYEQYF.

The chain recombines TRBV27 with TRBJ2-2; a weak D match, TRBD1 (6 bases). This CDR3 region has 16 residues. In germline, CDR1 is MNHEY, CDR2 SMNVEV (reference sequence). Trimming removed 5 bases from V and 4 bases from J, with 17 bases in between. The CDR3 sequence: CASSRRTAAVTGELFF. CDR3 nucleotides: TGTGCCAGCAGTCGCAGGACAGCGGCGGTCACCGGGGAGCTGTTTTTT.

The chain couples TRBV5-1 to TRBJ1-1; 8 nucleotides line up with TRBD1. Germline CDR1 reads SGHRS; CDR2 reads YFSETQ. The junction had 10 bases not matched to a gene; V was cut back by 4 bases and J by 5 bases. The CDR3 is 15 amino acids. CDR3 DNA sequence: TGCGCCAGCAGCGGACGACAGGGGAGGGAAACTGAAGCTTTCTTT. As protein: CASSGRQGRETEAFF.